Detailed here is one T cell receptor (beta chain). This entry is derived from a study of blood T cell repertoires in COVID-19. For the study at large: Sites in the United States, Italy and Spain provided acute and convalescent COVID-19 samples. T cells, B-cell-depleted T cells, or PBMCs provided the cDNA or gDNA that served as material.

As originally analysed: The assay estimated nucleated cells by amplifying reference gene primers. The repertoire was sequenced with immunoSEQ multiplex PCR; TCRdb's copy has only in-frame clones and lacks some. V and J calls plus clone size are reproduced from that table; the DNA served to infer D and trimming. The table lists about 280,000 clones, 80% to 85% of them singletons. V was clipped by 5 bases and J by 2 bases; unmatched bases: 5. The germline gives CDR1 MDHEN, CDR2 SYDVKM. This CDR3 has 14 residues. Participants' own reports of clinical history determined their cohort assignment. The TCR was taken from a middle-aged man who had been exposed to COVID-19. This sequence joins TRBV28 and TRBJ2-5, with 7 positions matching TRBD2. Material for sequencing was PBMCs or T cells enriched from blood (not recorded which). Written as DNA, the CDR3 is TGTGCCAGCAGTCCTCCTAGCGGACAAGAGACCCAGTACTTC. Translated: CASSPPSGQETQYF. Drawing the rest from reference TRBV28 and TRBJ2-5, the complete variable domain is DVKVTQSSRYLVKRTGEKVFLECVQDMDHENMFWYRQDPGLGLRLIYFSYDVKMKEKGDIPEGYSVSREKKERFSLILESASTNQTSMYLCASSPPSGQETQYFGPGTRLLVL.